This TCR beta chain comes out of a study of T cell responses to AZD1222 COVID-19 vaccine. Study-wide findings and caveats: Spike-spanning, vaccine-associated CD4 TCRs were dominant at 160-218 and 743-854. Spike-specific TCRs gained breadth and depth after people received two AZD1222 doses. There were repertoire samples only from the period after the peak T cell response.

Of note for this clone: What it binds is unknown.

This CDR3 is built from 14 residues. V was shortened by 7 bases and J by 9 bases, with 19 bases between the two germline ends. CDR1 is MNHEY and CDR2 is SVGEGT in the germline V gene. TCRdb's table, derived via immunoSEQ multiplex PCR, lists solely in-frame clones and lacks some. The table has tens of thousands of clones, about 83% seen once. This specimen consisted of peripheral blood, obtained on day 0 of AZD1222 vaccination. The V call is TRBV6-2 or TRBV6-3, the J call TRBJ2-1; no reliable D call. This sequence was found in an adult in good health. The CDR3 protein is CASNPAVPAREQFF. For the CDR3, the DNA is TGTGCCAGCAACCCGGCGGTGCCAGCTCGTGAGCAGTTCTTC.